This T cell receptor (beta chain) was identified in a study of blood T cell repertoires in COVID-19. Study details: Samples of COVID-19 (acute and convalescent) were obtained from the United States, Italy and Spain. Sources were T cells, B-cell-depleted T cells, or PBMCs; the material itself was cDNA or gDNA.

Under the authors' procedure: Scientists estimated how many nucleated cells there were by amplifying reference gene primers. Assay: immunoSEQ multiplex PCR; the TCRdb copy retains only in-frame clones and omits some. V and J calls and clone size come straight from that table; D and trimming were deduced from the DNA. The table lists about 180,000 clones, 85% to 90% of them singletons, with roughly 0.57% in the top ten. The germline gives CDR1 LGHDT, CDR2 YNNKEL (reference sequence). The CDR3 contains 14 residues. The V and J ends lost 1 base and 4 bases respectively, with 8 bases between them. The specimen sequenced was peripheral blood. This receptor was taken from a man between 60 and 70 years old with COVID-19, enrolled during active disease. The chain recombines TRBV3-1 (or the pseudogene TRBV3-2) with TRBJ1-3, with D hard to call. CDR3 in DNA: TGTGCCAGCAGCCAAGGTCACAACGGAAACACCATATATTTT. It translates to CASSQGHNGNTIYF.